These 6 T cell receptor beta chains were all obtained from the same sample, sequenced in a study of human T cells and chemical hapten exposure. Noted time point: patch test 1, 2 weeks after DPC sensitization. The treatment: therapeutic diphenylcyclopropenone sensitization with weekly scalp DPC. A single record per CDR3 protein comes from TCRdb applying MiXCR to the RACE reads. The sample has around 99,000 distinct CDR3 sequences; about an eighth are singletons. The specimen comprised whole blood, sampled in connection with sensitization to the hapten diphenylcyclopropenone (DPC). All receptors derive from a woman aged 40 to 50 with alopecia areata. Some clones in this sample may be carry-over from other donors' samples.

This clonotype was counted many times. The gene calls are TRBV12-3 or TRBV12-4 and TRBJ2-6; tentative D call: TRBD1 (6 bases). This CDR3 region has 20 residues. V was clipped by 8 bases and J by 1 base, with 27 bases between them. The CDR3 nucleotides are TGTGCCAGCTGGGCTACGGGACACCTCATTTCCTTATCTGGGGCCAACGTCCTGACTTTC. As protein: CASWATGHLISLSGANVLTF.

This clonotype was detected ten times or more. The J gene is TRBJ2-7, the V gene TRBV28, with a weak D call TRBD1 (5 bases). CDR3 length: 12 residues. Trimming removed 2 bases at V and 6 bases at J, with 8 bases between. Germline V gene sequence: CDR1 MDHEN, CDR2 SYDVKM. The CDR3 DNA is TGTGCCAGCAGTTTACAGGGCGCCGAGCAGTACTTC. Protein product: CASSLQGAEQYF.

The chain uses TRBV28 and TRBJ1-2; D might be TRBD1 (5 bases). The CDR3 covers 17 residues. V was cut by 6 bases and J by 2 bases, with 22 bases left in between. The germline V gene encodes CDR1 MDHEN and CDR2 SYDVKM. CDR3 in DNA: TGTGCCAGCAGCCGCGGCACCGGGGCCACTTTAAACTATGGCTACACCTTC. This translates into CASSRGTGATLNYGYTF.

The chain joins TRBV20-1 to TRBJ1-2, with no clear D. Germline V gene data show CDR1 as DFQATT and CDR2 as SNEGSKA (reference sequence). V gave up 5 bases and J gave up 4 bases, with 17 bases separating them. CDR3 length equals 14 residues. The CDR3 bases are TGCAGTGCTGTAGACCCCCGGAGACTCTATGGCTACACCTTC. Translating gives CSAVDPRRLYGYTF.

This chain joins TRBV2 and TRBJ2-3; D may be TRBD2 (5 bases). The CDR3 has 14 amino acids. The germline CDR1 and CDR2 sequences are SNHLY and FYNNEI. CDR3 protein: CARSEGRPTDTQYF. CDR3 nucleotides: TGTGCTCGAAGCGAGGGTAGGCCCACAGATACGCAGTATTTT.

This clonotype has more than one count but fewer than ten. The chain has TRBV27 and TRBJ2-1; no clear D. Trimming removed 3 bases at V and 3 bases at J, with 6 bases between. Germline CDR1 is MNHEY and CDR2 is SMNVEV (reference sequence). The CDR3 is made up of 13 amino acids. CDR3 bases: TGTGCCAGCAGTTTCCCAGGCTACAATGAGCAGTTCTTC. Encoded protein: CASSFPGYNEQFF.